These 15 T cell receptor beta chains originate from one sample sequenced in a study of blood T cell repertoires in COVID-19. Assay: immunoSEQ multiplex PCR; the TCRdb copy retains only in-frame clones and omits some. The sample includes 150,000 to 200,000 clones, approximately 85% of them seen just once. The sample was peripheral blood. The receptors originated from a man aged 55 to 69 with acute or convalescent COVID-19.

The chain is built from TRBV6-5 and TRBJ2-7; 7 bases agree with TRBD1. The CDR3 is made up of 15 amino acids. V lost 0 bases, J lost 5 bases, and 7 bases stayed unmatched. Germline V gene data show CDR1 as MNHEY and CDR2 as SVGAGI. The CDR3 DNA is TGTGCCAGCAGTTACTCGGCGACAGGGTCCCACGAGCAGTACTTC. This translates into CASSYSATGSHEQYF.

The genes are TRBV10-1 and TRBJ1-1, with D unclear. CDR3 length: 14 amino acids. The V end lost 4 bases, the J end lost 1 base, and 10 bases lay between the germline ends. Germline V gives CDR1 WNHNN, CDR2 SYGVQD (reference sequence). CDR3 sequence reads: CASSVRGGNTEAFF. The CDR3 nucleotides are TGCGCCAGCAGTGTCCGGGGTGGGAACACTGAAGCTTTCTTT.

In its sample, this clone was seen a few times. The CDR3 region has the DNA TGTGCCAGCAGTCCTCCCGGACAGGGGGCCTGGACTGAAGCTTTCTTT. Its translation is CASSPPGQGAWTEAFF. The chain employs TRBV28 and TRBJ1-1; 11 nucleotides agree with TRBD1. The V gene's germline CDR1 is MDHEN and CDR2 SYDVKM. The V segment lost 5 bases and the J segment 5 bases; nucleotides outside the gene matches: 10. The CDR3 is 16 amino acids.

This sequence joins TRBV6-5 and TRBJ1-2, with 12 bases matching TRBD1. The CDR3 runs 15 residues. CDR1 is MNHEY, CDR2 SVGAGI, per germline. V lost 5 bases, J lost 5 bases, and 6 bases stayed unmatched. CDR3 protein: CASSRDRGPGYGYTF. CDR3 DNA: TGTGCCAGCAGTCGGGACAGGGGGCCCGGTTATGGCTACACCTTC.

The chain couples TRBV2 to TRBJ1-1, with 7 bases that match TRBD1. V was clipped by 6 bases and J by 7 bases; unmatched bases: 17. Germline V gene sequence: CDR1 SNHLY, CDR2 FYNNEI. This CDR3 contains 16 residues. CDR3 DNA sequence: TGTGCCAGCAGGAAGACAGGGTCGATCGTAGTGGGTGAAGCTTTCTTT. This codes for CASRKTGSIVVGEAFF.

V and J are TRBV5-6 and TRBJ2-5; D is undetermined. Deletions cut 0 bases from V and 4 bases from J, with 7 bases between. The CDR3 runs to 13 residues. CDR1 and CDR2 (germline): SGHDT, YYEEEE. The CDR3 DNA is TGTGCCAGCAGCTTGGGAGGCCCAGAGACCCAGTACTTC. This codes for CASSLGGPETQYF.

This chain joins TRBV5-4 and TRBJ1-1; the D is unclear. Germline CDR1 reads SGHNT; CDR2 reads YYREEE (reference sequence). The V end was cut by 0 bases, the J end by 3 bases, with 6 bases between. The CDR3 totals 13 residues. The CDR3 nucleotides are TGTGCCAGCAGCTTGGAGTCGGACACTGAAGCTTTCTTT. This gives the protein CASSLESDTEAFF.

The chain joins TRBV7-2 to TRBJ2-7; 9 bases are a match to TRBD1. After removal of 1 base from V and 1 base from J, the junction contained 2 bases not matched to a gene. Germline CDR1 and CDR2: SGHTA and FQGNSA. This CDR3 contains 15 residues. CDR3 nucleotide sequence: TGTGCCAGCAGCTTAGTAGGGACAGGGTCCTACGAGCAGTACTTC. Translation gives CASSLVGTGSYEQYF.

The J gene is TRBJ2-1, the V gene TRBV5-1; TRBD2 matches at 12 bases. In germline, CDR1 is SGHRS, CDR2 YFSETQ. This CDR3 is built from 19 residues. V was clipped by 2 bases and J by 0 bases; unmatched bases: 9. CDR3 sequence: CASSLRRTSGTSSYNEQFF. The CDR3 DNA reads as TGCGCCAGCAGCTTACGTCGGACTAGCGGGACCAGCTCCTACAATGAGCAGTTCTTC.

This chain links TRBV11-2 with TRBJ1-1; the D is unclear. Deletions cut 1 base from V and 5 bases from J, with 11 bases between. The CDR3 sequence is 14 residues long. Per the germline V gene, CDR1 is SGHAT and CDR2 is FQNNGV. The CDR3 loop reads CASSLGTGWTEAFF. In nucleotides, the CDR3 is TGTGCCAGCAGCTTAGGTACGGGATGGACTGAAGCTTTCTTT.

This chain joins TRBV7-9 and TRBJ2-1, with a tentative D call TRBD1 (6 bases). The CDR3 runs to 13 residues. CDR1 is SEHNR, CDR2 FQNEAQ, per germline (reference sequence). Trimming stripped 1 base from V and 13 bases from J, with 14 bases between. Here the CDR3 reads CASSLEGGVTQFF. CDR3 bases: TGTGCCAGCAGCTTAGAAGGGGGAGTCACCCAGTTCTTC.

The rearrangement uses TRBV2 and TRBJ2-7; TRBD2 aligns across 11 bases. The J segment lost 6 bases and the V segment lost 6 bases, leaving 10 bases of the junction unmatched. The CDR3 loop spans 15 amino acids. Germline CDR1 is SNHLY and CDR2 is FYNNEI. The CDR3 coding sequence is TGTGCCAGCAGGCTGACTAGCGGGACAAGCGTCGAGCAGTACTTC. This sequence encodes CASRLTSGTSVEQYF. Full variable domain (remainder filled in from reference TRBV2 and TRBJ2-7): EPEVTQTPSHQVTQMGQEVILRCVPISNHLYFYWYRQILGQKVEFLVSFYNNEISEKSEIFDDQFSVERPDGSNFTLKIRSTKLEDSAMYFCASRLTSGTSVEQYFGPGTRLTVT.

V is TRBV28 and J is TRBJ2-1, with TRBD1 identical over 10 bases. CDR1 and CDR2 from the germline V gene are MDHEN and SYDVKM. The ends lost 6 bases at V and 8 bases at J; junction bases unmatched: 4. The CDR3 is made up of 13 amino acids. CDR3 amino acids: CASRGTGVDEQFF. CDR3 coding DNA: TGTGCCAGCAGAGGGACAGGGGTGGATGAGCAGTTCTTC.

This clone came up once. The chain has TRBV28 and TRBJ2-1; TRBD2 is a possible D gene (6 bases). Looked up from germline, CDR1 is MDHEN and CDR2 is SYDVKM. Between the trimmed V and J ends, which lost 6 bases and 6 bases, there was a span of 12 bases. The CDR3 runs to 13 residues. The CDR3 reads CASRRTNSNEQFF. CDR3 nucleotide sequence: TGTGCCAGCAGGAGGACTAATTCCAATGAGCAGTTCTTC.

This chain links TRBV19 with TRBJ1-6; D is unclear. The germline V and J ends were trimmed by 2 bases and 11 bases, with 10 bases remaining between them. CDR3 length: 13 amino acids. Germline CDR1 LNHDA, CDR2 SQIVND (reference sequence). CDR3 bases: TGTGCCAGTAGTATATCCGGACTGGCACCCCTCCACTTT. As protein: CASSISGLAPLHF. Looking up the rest from reference TRBV19 and TRBJ1-6 gives the full variable domain: DGGITQSPKYLFRKEGQNVTLSCEQNLNHDAMYWYRQDPGQGLRLIYYSQIVNDFQKGDIAEGYSVSREKKESFPLTVTSAQKNPTAFYLCASSISGLAPLHFGNGTRLTVT.